This paragraph reports one TCR beta chain. Its antigen is not identified. The sample comes from a study of long-term antiretroviral therapy in people with HIV. Whole-study results and caveats: Patients on ART gained diversity, which nonetheless stayed below transplant donor controls. Repertoire composition at all time points was dominated by clones that had expanded before ART. The blood, collected between about 2004 and 2018, was possibly taken under older ART regimens.

Germline CDR1 SEHNR, CDR2 FQNEAQ (reference sequence). The CDR3 is 14 residues long. V dropped 3 bases and J dropped 3; count of bases not matched to a gene: 3. The samples, holding roughly 0.95-10 million cryopreserved PBMC, were thawed before DNA extraction was carried out. Running of the v3.0 immunoSEQ assay took place at survey level. TCRdb's table, derived via immunoSEQ multiplex PCR, lists solely in-frame clones and lacks some. The data hold 7,000 or so clones, with about 76% observed a single time. V usage is TRBV7-9 and J usage is TRBJ1-1; TRBD1 matches at 8 bases. Sequencing used unsorted PBMCs, obtained 0.2 years after starting antiretroviral therapy. The TCR comes from a man in his forties with HIV. The DNA of the CDR3 is TGTGCCAGCAGCTTCCAGGGGGCCTACACTGAAGCTTTCTTT. Protein sequence: CASSFQGAYTEAFF.